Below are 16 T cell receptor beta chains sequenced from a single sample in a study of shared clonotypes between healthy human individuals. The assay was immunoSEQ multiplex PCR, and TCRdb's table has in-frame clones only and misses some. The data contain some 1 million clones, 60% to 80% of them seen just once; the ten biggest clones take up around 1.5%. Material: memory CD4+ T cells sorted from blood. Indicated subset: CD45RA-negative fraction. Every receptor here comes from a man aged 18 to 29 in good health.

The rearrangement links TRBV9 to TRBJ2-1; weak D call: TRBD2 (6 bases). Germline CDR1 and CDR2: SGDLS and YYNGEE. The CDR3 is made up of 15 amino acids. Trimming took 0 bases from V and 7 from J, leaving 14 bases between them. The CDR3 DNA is TGTGCCAGCAGCGTAGGGACTACCCTGTGGAATGAGCAGTTCTTC. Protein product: CASSVGTTLWNEQFF. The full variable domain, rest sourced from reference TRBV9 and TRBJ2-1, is DSGVTQTPKHLITATGQRVTLRCSPRSGDLSVYWYQQSLDQGLQFLIQYYNGEERAKGNILERFSAQQFPDLHSELNLSSLELGDSALYFCASSVGTTLWNEQFFGPGTRLTVL.

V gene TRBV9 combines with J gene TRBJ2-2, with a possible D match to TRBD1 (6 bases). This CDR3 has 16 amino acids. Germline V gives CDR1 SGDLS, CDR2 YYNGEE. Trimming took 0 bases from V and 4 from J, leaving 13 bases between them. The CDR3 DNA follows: TGTGCCAGCAGCGTAGAGGGGGTTATACCCACCGGGGAGCTGTTTTTT. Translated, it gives CASSVEGVIPTGELFF.

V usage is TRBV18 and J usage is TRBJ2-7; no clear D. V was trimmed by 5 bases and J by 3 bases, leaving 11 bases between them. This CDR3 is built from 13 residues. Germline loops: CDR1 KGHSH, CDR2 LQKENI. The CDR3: CASSTSQSYEQYF. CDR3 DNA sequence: TGTGCCAGCTCAACGAGTCAGAGCTACGAGCAGTACTTC.

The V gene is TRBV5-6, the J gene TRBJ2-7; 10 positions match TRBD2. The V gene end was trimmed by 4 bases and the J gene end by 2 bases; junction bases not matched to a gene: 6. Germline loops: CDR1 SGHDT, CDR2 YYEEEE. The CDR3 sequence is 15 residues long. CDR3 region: CASSTLAGAAYEQYF. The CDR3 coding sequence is TGTGCCAGCAGCACTCTAGCGGGAGCTGCCTACGAGCAGTACTTC.

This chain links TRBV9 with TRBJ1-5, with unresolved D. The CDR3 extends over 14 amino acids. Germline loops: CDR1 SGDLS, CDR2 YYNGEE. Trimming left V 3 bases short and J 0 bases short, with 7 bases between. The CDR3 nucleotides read TGTGCCAGCAGCGCAGGCCATAGCAATCAGCCCCAGCATTTT. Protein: CASSAGHSNQPQHF.

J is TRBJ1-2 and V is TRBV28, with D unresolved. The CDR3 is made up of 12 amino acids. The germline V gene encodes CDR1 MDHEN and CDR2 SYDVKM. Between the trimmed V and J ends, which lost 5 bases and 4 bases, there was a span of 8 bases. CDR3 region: CASSVKSYGYTF. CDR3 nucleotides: TGTGCCAGCAGTGTGAAATCCTATGGCTACACCTTC.

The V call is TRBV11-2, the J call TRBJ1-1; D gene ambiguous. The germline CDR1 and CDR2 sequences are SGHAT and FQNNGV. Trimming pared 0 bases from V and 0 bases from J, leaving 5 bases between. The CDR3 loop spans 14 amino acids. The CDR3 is CASSLDLMNTEAFF. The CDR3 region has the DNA TGTGCCAGCAGCTTAGACCTGATGAACACTGAAGCTTTCTTT. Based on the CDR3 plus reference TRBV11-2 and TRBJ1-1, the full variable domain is EAGVAQSPRYKIIEKRQSVAFWCNPISGHATLYWYQQILGQGPKLLIQFQNNGVVDDSQLPKDRFSAERLKGVDSTLKIQPAKLEDSAVYLCASSLDLMNTEAFFGQGTRLTVV.

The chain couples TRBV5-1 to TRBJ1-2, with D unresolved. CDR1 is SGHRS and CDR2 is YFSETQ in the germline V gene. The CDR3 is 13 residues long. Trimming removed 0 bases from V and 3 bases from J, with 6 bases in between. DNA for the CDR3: TGCGCCAGCAGCTTGGCTACAGACTATGGCTACACCTTC. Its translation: CASSLATDYGYTF.

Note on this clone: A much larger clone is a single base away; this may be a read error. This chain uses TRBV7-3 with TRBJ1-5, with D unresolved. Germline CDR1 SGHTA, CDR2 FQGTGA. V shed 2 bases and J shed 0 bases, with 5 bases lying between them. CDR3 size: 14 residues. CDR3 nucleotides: TGTGCCAGCAGCTTACAGGATAGCAATCAGCCCCAGCATTTT. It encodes CASSLQDSNQPQHF.

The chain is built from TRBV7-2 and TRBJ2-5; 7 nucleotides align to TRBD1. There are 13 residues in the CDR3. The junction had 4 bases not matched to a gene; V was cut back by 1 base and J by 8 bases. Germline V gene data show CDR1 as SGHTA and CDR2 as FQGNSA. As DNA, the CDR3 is TGTGCCAGCAGCTTAGGGACAGGTCGAACCCAGTACTTC. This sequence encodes CASSLGTGRTQYF.

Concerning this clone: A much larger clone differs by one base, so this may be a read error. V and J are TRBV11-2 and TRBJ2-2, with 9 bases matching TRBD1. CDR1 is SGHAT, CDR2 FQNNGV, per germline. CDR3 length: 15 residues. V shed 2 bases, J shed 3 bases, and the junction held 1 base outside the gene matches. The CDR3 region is CASSLRTGDTGELFF. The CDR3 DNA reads TGTGCCAGCAGCTTAAGGACAGGGGACACCGGGGAGCTGTTTTTT.

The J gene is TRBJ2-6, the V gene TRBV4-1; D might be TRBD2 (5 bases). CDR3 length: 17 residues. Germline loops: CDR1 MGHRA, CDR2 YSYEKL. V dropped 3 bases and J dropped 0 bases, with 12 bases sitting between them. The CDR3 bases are TGCGCCAGCAGCCAGGGGAGCGCGAGCTCTGGGGCCAACGTCCTGACTTTC. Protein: CASSQGSASSGANVLTF.

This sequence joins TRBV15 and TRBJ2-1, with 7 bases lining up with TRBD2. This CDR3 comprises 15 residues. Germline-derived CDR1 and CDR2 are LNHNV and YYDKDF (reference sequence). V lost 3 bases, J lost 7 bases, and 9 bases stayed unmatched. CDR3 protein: CATSSRSDGRNEQFF. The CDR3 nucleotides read TGTGCCACCAGCAGTCGTTCCGACGGGAGGAATGAGCAGTTCTTC.

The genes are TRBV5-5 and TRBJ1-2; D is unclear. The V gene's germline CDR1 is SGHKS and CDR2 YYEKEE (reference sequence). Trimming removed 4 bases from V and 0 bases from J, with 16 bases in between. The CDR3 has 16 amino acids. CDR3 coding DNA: TGTGCCAGCAGCCGAGATCTGGCAGGAGCTAACTATGGCTACACCTTC. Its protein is CASSRDLAGANYGYTF.

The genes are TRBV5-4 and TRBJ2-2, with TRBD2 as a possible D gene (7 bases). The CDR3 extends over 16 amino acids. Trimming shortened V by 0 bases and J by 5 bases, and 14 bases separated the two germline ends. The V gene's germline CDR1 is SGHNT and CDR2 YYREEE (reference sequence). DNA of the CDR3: TGTGCCAGCAGCTTGGACGGGGGGCGCTTAACCGGGGAGCTGTTTTTT. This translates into CASSLDGGRLTGELFF.

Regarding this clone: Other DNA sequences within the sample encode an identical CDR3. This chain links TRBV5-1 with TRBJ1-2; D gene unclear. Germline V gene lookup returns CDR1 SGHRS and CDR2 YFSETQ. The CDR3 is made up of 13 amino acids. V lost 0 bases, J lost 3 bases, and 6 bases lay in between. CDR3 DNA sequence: TGCGCCAGCAGCTTGGCTGCAGACTATGGCTACACCTTC. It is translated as CASSLAADYGYTF.